The 28 T cell receptor beta chains given below trace back to one sample, sequenced in a study of blood T cell repertoires in COVID-19. Sequenced by immunoSEQ multiplex PCR; TCRdb stores in-frame clones only, minus some. This table has about 220,000 clones, approximately 84% appearing once. The source material was peripheral blood. All receptors come from a woman between 25 and 40 years old who had recovered from COVID-19.

CDR3 loop: CASRITGMGYNEQFF. CDR3 DNA: TGTGCCAGCAGAATAACAGGGATGGGGTACAATGAGCAGTTCTTC. This chain links TRBV6-6 with TRBJ2-1, with a weak D call TRBD1 (6 bases). The V and J ends lost 6 bases and 4 bases respectively, with 16 bases between them. Germline loops: CDR1 MNHNY, CDR2 SVGAGI (reference sequence). This CDR3 has 15 residues.

Only one count was recorded for this clone. The rearrangement uses TRBV2 and TRBJ2-6; D is ambiguous. The CDR3 runs to 14 residues. Germline CDR1 SNHLY, CDR2 FYNNEI. V shed 9 bases and J shed 1 base, with 10 bases lying between them. For the CDR3, the DNA is TGTGCCAGTAACGAAGCTTCTGGGGCCAACGTCCTGACTTTC. It yields the protein CASNEASGANVLTF.

The CDR3 sequence: CASSRGVIGETQYF. The CDR3 region has the DNA TGCGCCAGCAGTCGGGGGGTAATTGGGGAGACCCAGTACTTC. The chain employs TRBV4-1 and TRBJ2-5, with 7 positions matching TRBD2. The CDR3 contains 14 residues. Germline CDR1 and CDR2: MGHRA and YSYEKL. Trimming cost V 6 bases and J 5 bases; bases outside gene matches: 9.

V is TRBV7-6 and J is TRBJ1-1, with TRBD1 as a possible D gene (6 bases). Germline CDR1 and CDR2: SGHVS and FNYEAQ. The CDR3 spans 15 residues. The ends were cut back, 4 bases at V and 2 bases at J, with 14 bases in the middle. CDR3 sequence reads: CASSSFPGDNTEAFF. CDR3 sequence (DNA): TGTGCCAGCAGCTCTTTTCCAGGGGACAACACTGAAGCTTTCTTT.

The chain has TRBV18 and TRBJ2-1; 11 bases agree with TRBD2. Germline trimming cut 6 bases from V and 3 bases from J; bases unmatched to any gene: 10. Germline V lookup: CDR1 KGHSH, CDR2 LQKENI. CDR3 length: 17 amino acids. DNA for the CDR3: TGTGCCAGCTCGACCCTTCAGCTAGCGGGGGGCTACAATGAGCAGTTCTTC. Translated: CASSTLQLAGGYNEQFF.

This chain uses TRBV10-3 with TRBJ1-2, with 12 nucleotides matching TRBD1. Germline values: CDR1 ENHRY, CDR2 SYGVKD. The CDR3 is 15 amino acids. V lost 4 bases to trimming and J lost 6 bases; unmatched junction nucleotides: 6. CDR3 residues: CAISGGQGASDGYTF. In DNA, the CDR3 is TGTGCCATCAGTGGGGGACAGGGGGCTTCGGATGGCTACACCTTC.

V gene TRBV2 combines with J gene TRBJ1-4, with a weak D call TRBD1 (6 bases). Trimming shortened V by 4 bases and J by 4 bases, and 13 bases separated the two germline ends. Looked up from germline, CDR1 is SNHLY and CDR2 is FYNNEI. The CDR3 runs to 15 residues. The CDR3 sequence is CASSAGGGNNEKLFF. The CDR3 bases are TGTGCCAGCAGTGCGGGAGGGGGGAATAATGAAAAACTGTTTTTT.

The chain recombines TRBV13 with TRBJ2-4, with D maybe TRBD1 (6 bases). With 5 bases removed from V and 3 bases from J, the gap between germline ends came to 20 bases. CDR1 and CDR2 from the germline V gene are PRHDT and FYEKMQ (reference sequence). The CDR3 totals 17 residues. In DNA form, the CDR3 reads TGTGCCAGCAGCCCGACACTCAACAGGGACGTCAAAAACATTCAGTACTTC. It translates to CASSPTLNRDVKNIQYF.

V and J are TRBV11-2 and TRBJ2-7, with TRBD2 matching over 7 bases. CDR1 and CDR2 from the germline V gene are SGHAT and FQNNGV. V shed 5 bases and J 2 bases; nucleotides not matched to a gene: 9. The CDR3 length is 15 residues. The DNA of the CDR3 is TGTGCCAGCAGCAGCGTAGCGGGTTCTGCCTACGAGCAGTACTTC. It is translated as CASSSVAGSAYEQYF. Full variable domain (remainder filled in from reference TRBV11-2 and TRBJ2-7): EAGVAQSPRYKIIEKRQSVAFWCNPISGHATLYWYQQILGQGPKLLIQFQNNGVVDDSQLPKDRFSAERLKGVDSTLKIQPAKLEDSAVYLCASSSVAGSAYEQYFGPGTRLTVT.

This clone was recorded once. The chain couples TRBV7-9 to TRBJ1-2; 12 bases line up with TRBD1. The trim removed 5 bases at V and 6 bases at J, leaving 19 bases unmatched. Germline V gene data show CDR1 as SEHNR and CDR2 as FQNEAQ (reference sequence). The CDR3 runs to 19 residues. CDR3 region: CASSEIPGQGADGGNGYTF. CDR3 nucleotides: TGTGCCAGCAGCGAAATTCCGGGACAGGGGGCGGATGGCGGGAATGGCTACACCTTC.

In regard to this clone: Other nucleotide sequences in the sample specify the same CDR3. V gene TRBV29-1 combines with J gene TRBJ2-2; 7 bases line up with TRBD2. Germline trimming cut 3 bases from V and 5 bases from J; bases unmatched to any gene: 0. CDR3 length equals 12 residues. CDR1 is SQVTM and CDR2 is ANQGSEA in the germline V gene. The CDR3 reads CSVEGGTGELFF. DNA for the CDR3: TGCAGCGTTGAGGGAGGGACCGGGGAGCTGTTTTTT.

This clone was seen a single time. The chain uses TRBV5-4 and TRBJ2-7; 7 bases are shared with TRBD1. Germline trimming cut 1 base from V and 4 bases from J; bases unmatched to any gene: 2. Germline-derived CDR1 and CDR2 are SGHNT and YYREEE (reference sequence). This CDR3 has 13 amino acids. CDR3 in DNA: TGTGCCAGCAGCTTGAACAGGGGTTACGAGCAGTACTTC. It specifies CASSLNRGYEQYF.

The rearrangement joins TRBV4-3 to TRBJ2-5, with TRBD2 matching over 9 bases. The CDR3 totals 15 residues. J gave up 1 base and V 4 bases, and 4 bases lay outside the gene matches. CDR1 is LGHNA, CDR2 YSLEER, per germline. In nucleotides, the CDR3 is TGCGCCAGCAGCCTGTCTAGCGGGGCCCAAGAGACCCAGTACTTC. Translating it yields CASSLSSGAQETQYF.

This clone came up a few times. The V and J genes are TRBV19 and TRBJ1-2; 8 bases agree with TRBD1. The V gene's germline CDR1 is LNHDA and CDR2 SQIVND (reference sequence). The J segment lost 6 bases and the V segment lost 5 bases, leaving 5 bases of the junction unmatched. There are 13 residues in the CDR3. CDR3 bases: TGTGCCAGTAGTGACAGGGGAATTCATGGCTACACCTTC. Its translation is CASSDRGIHGYTF.

The rearrangement joins TRBV19 to TRBJ2-7, with a weak D call TRBD1 (6 bases). V was clipped by 6 bases and J by 4 bases, with 16 bases between them. Germline V CDR1 and CDR2: LNHDA, SQIVND (reference sequence). This CDR3 is 14 amino acids long. The DNA of the CDR3 is TGTGCCAGTAGGCGGACAGCCGCCCTATACGAGCAGTACTTC. It codes for CASRRTAALYEQYF.

Notes on this clone: The junction and the germline gene differ at one end; a read error may be behind it. The chain employs TRBV20-1 and TRBJ2-3; 10 nucleotides align to TRBD1. CDR3 length: 15 amino acids. Germline-derived CDR1 and CDR2 are DFQATT and SNEGSKA (reference sequence). The DNA of the CDR3 is TGCAGCGCTAGTCGAAGGGGACAGGGGACAGATACGCAGTATTTT. Translation gives CSASRRGQGTDTQYF.

The chain joins TRBV2 to TRBJ2-1, with TRBD2 matching 8 bases. The V segment lost 0 bases and the J segment 8 bases; nucleotides outside the gene matches: 0. Per germline, CDR1 SNHLY and CDR2 FYNNEI. The CDR3 runs 13 residues. CDR3 loop: CASSEATSDEQFF. CDR3 bases: TGTGCCAGCAGTGAAGCGACTAGCGATGAGCAGTTCTTC.

The chain couples TRBV5-1 to TRBJ1-6, with TRBD1 as a possible D gene (6 bases). The V gene lost 2 bases and the J gene lost 9 bases, with 9 bases spanning the gap. The CDR3 covers 13 residues. Per germline, CDR1 SGHRS and CDR2 YFSETQ. CDR3 in amino acids: CASSFQGSSPLHF. The CDR3 coding sequence is TGCGCCAGCAGCTTTCAGGGGAGTTCACCCCTCCACTTT.

The chain uses TRBV9 and TRBJ2-7; the D gene is possibly TRBD1 (5 bases). V lost 4 bases, J lost 3 bases, and 14 bases lay in between. The germline CDR1 and CDR2 sequences are SGDLS and YYNGEE. The CDR3 covers 14 residues. Written as DNA, the CDR3 is TGTGCCAGCAGCCCCACCGTGGACAACTACGAGCAGTACTTC. It codes for CASSPTVDNYEQYF.

This chain joins TRBV4-1 and TRBJ1-1, with 8 positions matching TRBD1. CDR1 and CDR2 from the germline V gene are MGHRA and YSYEKL. The CDR3 runs 16 residues. With V trimmed by 7 bases and J by 3 bases, 13 bases remained unmatched. The CDR3 protein is CASTPNLQGGHTEAFF. The CDR3 DNA follows: TGCGCCAGCACGCCTAATTTACAGGGGGGCCACACTGAAGCTTTCTTT.

In this sample, this clone turned up once. This chain links TRBV15 with TRBJ2-5; 10 bases align to TRBD2. CDR3 length: 16 amino acids. The trim removed 2 bases at V and 1 base at J, leaving 4 bases unmatched. The germline V gene encodes CDR1 LNHNV and CDR2 YYDKDF (reference sequence). Here the CDR3 reads CATSRLIAGGQETQYF. The CDR3 region has the DNA TGTGCCACCAGCAGATTAATAGCGGGGGGCCAAGAGACCCAGTACTTC.

J is TRBJ2-3 and V is TRBV2; 11 bases fit TRBD2. The junction had 7 bases not matched to a gene; V was cut back by 6 bases and J by 5 bases. CDR1 and CDR2 from the germline V gene are SNHLY and FYNNEI. This CDR3 is 15 amino acids long. The CDR3 region is CASSLAGGYLDTQYF. The CDR3 coding sequence is TGTGCCAGCAGCCTAGCGGGGGGCTACCTAGATACGCAGTATTTT.

The chain joins TRBV5-1 to TRBJ2-1, with a possible D match to TRBD2 (6 bases). V lost 0 bases, J lost 0 bases, and 7 bases lay in between. The CDR3 has 15 residues. The germline V gene encodes CDR1 SGHRS and CDR2 YFSETQ. The CDR3 sequence: CASSLGTNSYNEQFF. CDR3 in DNA: TGCGCCAGCAGCTTGGGGACTAACTCCTACAATGAGCAGTTCTTC.

As concerns this clone: Other DNA sequences in the sample encode the same CDR3. The chain joins TRBV7-8 to TRBJ2-7; D is perhaps TRBD2 (7 bases). Trimming pared 1 base from V and 2 bases from J, leaving 12 bases between. CDR1 and CDR2 from the germline V gene are SGHVS and FQNEAQ. This CDR3 is built from 15 residues. The DNA for the CDR3 is TGTGCCAGCAGCTTAGTGGAGGGGGGGCCCTACGAGCAGTACTTC. This codes for CASSLVEGGPYEQYF.

The chain links TRBV2 to TRBJ1-1; tentative D call: TRBD1 (5 bases). The CDR3 runs 14 residues. The germline V gene has CDR1 SNHLY and CDR2 FYNNEI. V lost 10 bases, J lost 1 base, and 16 bases lay in between. CDR3 bases: TGTGCCACCCTCAGGGATAGGGGGAACACTGAAGCTTTCTTT. It is translated as CATLRDRGNTEAFF.

The chain recombines TRBV5-4 with TRBJ1-2, with 7 bases matching TRBD1. The length of the CDR3 is 15 residues. Germline CDR1 and CDR2: SGHNT and YYREEE (reference sequence). Trimming removed 0 bases from V and 8 bases from J; junction bases left unmatched: 10. CDR3 in amino acids: CASSLDGRGVEGYTF. As DNA, the CDR3 is TGTGCCAGCAGCTTGGATGGCAGGGGGGTTGAGGGCTACACCTTC.

The chain is built from TRBV19 and TRBJ1-5, with 7 bases that match TRBD1. V was clipped by 10 bases and J by 1 base; unmatched bases: 13. The CDR3 is 16 residues long. The germline V gene has CDR1 LNHDA and CDR2 SQIVND (reference sequence). CDR3 sequence: CATCPQGEGSNQPQHF. CDR3 DNA sequence: TGTGCCACCTGTCCTCAGGGGGAAGGAAGCAATCAGCCCCAGCATTTT.

This clone was observed once. Compared with germline, one end of the junction differs, possibly owing to a read error. The chain uses TRBV12-3 or TRBV12-4 and TRBJ2-1; TRBD1 agrees at 7 bases. This CDR3 is built from 13 residues. The CDR3 is CAGSPGQNNEQFF. DNA for the CDR3: TGTGCCGGCAGTCCGGGACAGAACAATGAGCAGTTCTTC.